These T cell receptor beta chains were read from a single sample in a study of T cells in Graves' hyperthyroidism and ophthalmopathy. TCRdb fed the multiplex PCR reads into MiXCR, producing one record per CDR3 protein. The sample yields hundreds of thousands of distinct CDR3 sequences, 15% to 18% seen once. Source material: blood. These receptors came from a woman aged 18 to 35 with Graves' hyperthyroidism. CDR3s include the opening cysteine and the closing phenylalanine or tryptophan. D genes are given only for firm matches. The listing skips clone size in some rows; elsewhere it reads once, few, many or a size class.

J	length	D	V	size	CDR3	DNA
TRBJ2-2	12	-	TRBV29-1	few	CSARSGTGELFF	TGCAGCGCACGCTCGGGCACCGGGGAGCTGTTTTTT
TRBJ1-1	13	-	TRBV20-1	-	CSARGDFYTEAFF	TGCAGTGCTAGGGGGGACTTCTACACTGAAGCTTTCTTT
TRBJ1-1	13	-	TRBV6-1	-	CASSQLENTEAFF	TGTGCCAGCAGTCAATTGGAGAACACTGAAGCTTTCTTT
TRBJ1-2	12	-	TRBV29-1	-	CSVEDGFYGYTF	TGCAGCGTTGAAGACGGGTTCTATGGCTACACCTTC
TRBJ1-1	15	TRBD1	TRBV3-1	many	CASSQAGQVNPEAFF	TGTGCCAGCAGCCAAGCGGGACAGGTCAACCCTGAAGCTTTCTTT
TRBJ1-1	13	-	TRBV6-1	many	CASNIYGRTEAFF	TGTGCCAGCAATATTTATGGGAGGACTGAAGCTTTCTTT
TRBJ2-7	17	TRBD2	TRBV7-6	many	CASSLEIAGLDPYEQYF	TGTGCCAGCAGCTTAGAAATAGCGGGACTAGACCCCTACGAGCAGTACTTC
TRBJ2-2	13	-	TRBV7-7	-	CASSSQGYGELFF	TGTGCTAGCAGCTCACAGGGTTACGGGGAGCTGTTTTTT
TRBJ1-1	14	TRBD1	TRBV5-4	many	CASSRDRSNTEAFF	TGTGCCAGCAGCCGGGACAGATCGAACACTGAAGCTTTCTTT
TRBJ1-1	16	-	TRBV12-3/TRBV12-4	many	CASSLAPGRANTEAFF	TGTGCCAGCAGTTTAGCCCCGGGAAGAGCGAACACTGAAGCTTTCTTT
TRBJ1-2	13	-	TRBV20-1	-	CSAPPEGNYGYTF	TGCAGTGCTCCCCCGGAGGGTAACTATGGCTACACCTTC
TRBJ2-1	17	TRBD2	TRBV5-1	few	CASSPQPGLAGINEQFF	TGCGCCAGCAGCCCTCAACCGGGACTAGCGGGAATCAATGAGCAGTTCTTC
TRBJ1-5	14	TRBD1	TRBV18	-	CASSPDRATQPQHF	TGTGCCAGCTCACCGGACAGGGCGACTCAGCCCCAGCATTTT
TRBJ1-3	13	-	TRBV24-1	few	CAAAGDSGNTIYF	TGTGCCGCCGCGGGTGACTCTGGAAACACCATATATTTT
TRBJ1-2	15	TRBD1	TRBV27	many	CASRRGTEINYGYTF	TGTGCCAGCAGGAGAGGGACAGAAATAAACTATGGCTACACCTTC
TRBJ2-5	17	TRBD2	TRBV9	-	CASSVSWSSGGSETQYF	TGTGCCAGCAGCGTAAGTTGGTCTAGCGGAGGTTCCGAGACCCAGTACTTC
TRBJ2-7	16	TRBD2	TRBV3-1	many	CASSPPQLAGGYEQYF	TGTGCCAGCAGCCCTCCTCAACTAGCGGGAGGATACGAGCAGTACTTC
TRBJ2-1	15	TRBD2	TRBV7-3	-	CASSLSGGARNEQFF	TGTGCCAGCAGCCTTAGCGGGGGGGCGCGTAATGAGCAGTTCTTC
TRBJ2-3	18	-	TRBV14	-	CASSLTGVRGAGTDTQYF	TGTGCCAGCAGCTTAACGGGAGTTCGGGGGGCTGGTACAGATACGCAGTATTTT
TRBJ2-6	14	-	TRBV18	few	CASSRLTGANVLTF	TGTGCCAGCTCCAGACTCACTGGGGCCAACGTCCTGACTTTC
TRBJ1-1	14	-	TRBV6-1	many	CASRNRRLNTEAFF	TGTGCCAGCAGGAACAGGAGACTGAACACTGAAGCTTTCTTT
TRBJ2-1	14	TRBD2	TRBV28	many	CATSRTSGRREQFF	TGTGCCACCTCCCGGACTAGCGGGAGACGAGAGCAGTTCTTC
TRBJ1-2	14	-	TRBV4-3	many	CASSQAGTLWGYTF	TGCGCCAGCAGCCAAGCGGGCACGCTATGGGGCTACACCTTC
TRBJ2-1	20	TRBD1	TRBV7-2	many	CASSPWGRTGFNSRYNEQFF	TGTGCCAGCAGCCCCTGGGGTCGGACAGGGTTTAATTCGCGATACAATGAGCAGTTCTTC
TRBJ1-4	16	-	TRBV4-1	once	CASSQSYQASNEKLFF	TGCGCCAGCAGCCAATCATATCAGGCTTCTAATGAAAAACTGTTTTTT
TRBJ2-7	18	-	TRBV4-2	many	CASSQDQQRFAGSGEQYF	TGTGCCAGCAGCCAAGATCAGCAGCGCTTTGCGGGATCGGGCGAGCAGTACTTC
TRBJ2-3	14	TRBD2	TRBV10-3	few	CAISDGGSTDTQYF	TGTGCCATCAGTGACGGGGGGAGCACAGATACGCAGTATTTT
TRBJ2-7	16	-	TRBV6-5	few	CASSYGLEWVASEQYF	TGTGCCAGCAGTTACGGCCTGGAATGGGTAGCAAGCGAGCAGTACTTC
TRBJ2-4	14	TRBD2	TRBV11-2	many	CASSSSAGGYIQYF	TGTGCCAGCAGCTCCTCGGCGGGGGGGTACATTCAGTACTTC
TRBJ2-2	14	-	TRBV29-1	-	CSVATQSRTGELFF	TGCAGCGTCGCGACACAGTCGAGGACCGGGGAGCTGTTTTTT
TRBJ2-2	16	-	TRBV5-1	many	CASSLAGTGNTGELFF	TGCGCCAGCAGCTTGGCCGGGACGGGTAACACCGGGGAGCTGTTTTTT
TRBJ2-2	15	TRBD2	TRBV9	-	CASSVGTSGSGELFF	TGTGCCAGCAGCGTAGGGACTAGCGGTTCCGGGGAGCTGTTTTTT
TRBJ2-1	15	-	TRBV7-8	-	CASSPTGKSYNEQFF	TGTGCCAGCAGCCCGACCGGTAAATCCTACAATGAGCAGTTCTTC
TRBJ2-6	17	-	TRBV6-2/TRBV6-3	-	CASSYRGRLAGANVLTF	TGTGCCAGCAGTTACCGGGGACGGTTAGCTGGGGCCAACGTCCTGACTTTC
TRBJ2-7	18	TRBD2	TRBV6-2/TRBV6-3	-	CASSYSRTSGRFPYEQYF	TGTGCCAGCAGTTACTCAAGGACTAGCGGGAGGTTTCCCTACGAGCAGTACTTC
TRBJ1-2	16	TRBD1	TRBV12-3/TRBV12-4	many	CASRGQGLTSNYGYTF	TGTGCCAGCAGGGGACAGGGTTTGACTTCAAACTATGGCTACACCTTC
TRBJ1-2	12	-	TRBV9	few	CASSGAPRGYTF	TGTGCCAGCAGCGGTGCCCCCCGTGGCTACACCTTC
TRBJ2-7	14	TRBD2	TRBV4-3	-	CASSQGTSSYEQYF	TGCGCCAGCAGCCAAGGGACTAGCAGCTACGAGCAGTACTTC
TRBJ2-2	15	-	TRBV12-3/TRBV12-4	many	CASSLAGSDTGELFF	TGTGCCAGCAGTTTAGCGGGGAGCGACACCGGGGAGCTGTTTTTT
TRBJ1-2	14	-	TRBV5-6	-	CASSFNAGDYGYTF	TGTGCCAGCAGCTTTAATGCAGGGGATTATGGCTACACCTTC
TRBJ2-3	15	TRBD2	TRBV11-3	few	CASSLSLAGADTQYF	TGTGCCAGCAGCTTAAGTCTAGCGGGAGCAGATACGCAGTATTTT
TRBJ2-2	14	-	TRBV7-2	-	CASSLWRYTGELFF	TGTGCCAGCAGCTTATGGAGATACACCGGGGAGCTGTTTTTT
TRBJ1-4	16	TRBD1	TRBV28	many	CASSFHGTEGQEKLFF	TGTGCCAGCAGTTTCCATGGGACAGAGGGGCAGGAAAAACTGTTTTTT
TRBJ1-6	17	-	TRBV12-3/TRBV12-4	many	CASSPPQGSSYNSPLHF	TGTGCCAGCAGTCCACCGCAAGGGAGTTCCTATAATTCACCCCTCCACTTT
TRBJ2-6	17	TRBD1	TRBV20-1	-	CSAGGRTGVTGANVLTF	TGCAGTGCTGGGGGGCGGACAGGGGTGACCGGGGCCAACGTCCTGACTTTC
TRBJ2-7	13	-	TRBV29-1	-	CSVVGTITYEQYF	TGCAGCGTTGTTGGGACCATCACCTACGAGCAGTACTTC
TRBJ2-7	16	TRBD2	TRBV4-1	many	CASSQDQASGGHEQYF	TGCGCCAGCAGCCAAGATCAGGCTAGCGGAGGACACGAGCAGTACTTC
TRBJ2-7	13	TRBD1	TRBV6-8	few	CATEDRGIYEQYF	TGTGCCACCGAGGACAGGGGGATCTACGAGCAGTACTTC
TRBJ2-7	15	-	TRBV4-2	many	CASSPTPDRAYEQYF	TGTGCCAGCAGCCCCACCCCGGACAGAGCCTACGAGCAGTACTTC
TRBJ2-6	15	TRBD2	TRBV27	few	CASQRGFSGANVLTF	TGTGCCAGCCAGCGGGGCTTCTCTGGGGCCAACGTCCTGACTTTC
TRBJ2-3	13	-	TRBV11-2	many	CASSLEPRATQYF	TGTGCCAGCAGCTTAGAACCTAGAGCTACGCAGTATTTT
TRBJ2-3	13	-	TRBV12-3/TRBV12-4	many	CASGRRYTDTQYF	TGTGCCAGCGGGAGGCGTTACACAGATACGCAGTATTTT
TRBJ1-4	14	-	TRBV15	-	CATSRDEENEKLFF	TGTGCCACCAGCAGAGATGAAGAGAATGAAAAACTGTTTTTT
TRBJ2-1	16	TRBD1	TRBV7-3	few	CASSPGTAGGYNEQFF	TGTGCCAGCAGCCCCGGGACAGCCGGCGGATACAATGAGCAGTTCTTC
TRBJ2-1	16	TRBD2	TRBV19	-	CASNPQEAGGYNEQFF	TGTGCCAGTAACCCCCAGGAAGCGGGGGGCTACAATGAGCAGTTCTTC